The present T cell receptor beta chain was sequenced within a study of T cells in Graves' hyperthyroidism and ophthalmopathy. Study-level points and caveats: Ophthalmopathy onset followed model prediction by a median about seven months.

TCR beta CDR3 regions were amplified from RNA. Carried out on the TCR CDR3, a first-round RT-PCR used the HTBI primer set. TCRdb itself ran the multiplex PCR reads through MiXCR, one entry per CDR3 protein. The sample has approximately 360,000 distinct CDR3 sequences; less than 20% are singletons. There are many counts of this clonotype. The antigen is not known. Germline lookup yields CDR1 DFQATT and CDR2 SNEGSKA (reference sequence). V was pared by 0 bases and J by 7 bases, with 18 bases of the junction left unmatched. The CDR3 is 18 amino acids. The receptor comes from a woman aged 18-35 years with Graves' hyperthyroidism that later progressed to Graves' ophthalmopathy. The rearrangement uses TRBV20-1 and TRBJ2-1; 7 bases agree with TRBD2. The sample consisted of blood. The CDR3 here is CSARDKAAGESLGNEQFF. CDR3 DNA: TGCAGTGCTAGAGATAAGGCGGCGGGGGAAAGCTTGGGGAATGAGCAGTTCTTC.